Listed here is a single T cell receptor beta chain. This CDR3 spans 15 amino acids. V lost 6 bases, J lost 5 bases, and 6 bases stayed unmatched. CDR1 is WSHSY and CDR2 is SAAADI in the germline V gene. The data are from a study of neurological immune-mediated disorders. In TCRdb, the 5' RACE reads were re-called with MiXCR into one record per CDR3 protein. This table holds 65,000 to 85,000 distinct CDR3 sequences, 3% to 4% found once. Specimen: PBMCs. The chain couples TRBV10-2 to TRBJ2-2; 10 bases map to TRBD2. This TCR derives from a woman aged 50 to 65 with multiple sclerosis. CDR3 sequence (DNA): TGCGCCAGCAGACCGGGACTAGCGTCTACCGGGGAGCTGTTTTTT. Its protein product is CASRPGLASTGELFF.